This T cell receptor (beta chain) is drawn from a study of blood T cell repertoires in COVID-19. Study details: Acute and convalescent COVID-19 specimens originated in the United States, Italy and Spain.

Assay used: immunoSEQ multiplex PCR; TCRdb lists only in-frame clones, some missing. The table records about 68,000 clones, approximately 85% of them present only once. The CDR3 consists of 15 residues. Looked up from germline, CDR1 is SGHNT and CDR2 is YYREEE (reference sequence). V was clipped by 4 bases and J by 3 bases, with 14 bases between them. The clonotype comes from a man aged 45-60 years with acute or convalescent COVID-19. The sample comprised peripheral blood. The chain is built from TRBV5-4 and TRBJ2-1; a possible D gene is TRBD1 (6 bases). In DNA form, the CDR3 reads TGTGCCAGCAGCCGCCGGGACACAATCTACAATGAGCAGTTCTTC. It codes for CASSRRDTIYNEQFF.